The rows below give T cell receptor beta chains drawn from one sample of a study of CD8 T cells in ankylosing spondylitis. TCRdb independently ran MiXCR on the 5' RACE reads; one entry per CDR3 protein. The repertoire includes approximately 92,000 distinct CDR3 sequences, about 9.1% of them detected once, and just over 5% sits in the top ten. The sequenced sample was blood, either unsorted or a sorted T cell fraction (not recorded which). The receptors were gathered from a male donor with ankylosing spondylitis or in good health (not recorded which). The CDR3 runs from the conserved cysteine through the conserved F or W. A D gene is named only where the DNA matches it firmly. Clone size, where shown, is once, few, many, or a class for clones that have expanded.

d_gene: .
v_gene: TRBV9
j_gene: TRBJ2-3
abundance: many
CDR3aa: CASSVFTGATDTQYF
CDR3nt: TGTGCCAGCAGCGTCTTTACGGGGGCCACAGATACGCAGTATTTT

d_gene: TRBD2
v_gene: TRBV5-1
j_gene: TRBJ2-3
abundance: many
CDR3aa: CASSAGTSDTDTQYF
CDR3nt: TGCGCCAGCAGCGCCGGGACTAGCGACACAGATACGCAGTATTTT

d_gene: .
v_gene: TRBV7-9
j_gene: TRBJ1-5
abundance: few
CDR3aa: CASSFSGIQDSNQPQHF
CDR3nt: TGTGCCAGCAGCTTTTCTGGTATTCAGGACAGCAATCAGCCCCAGCATTTT

d_gene: TRBD1
v_gene: TRBV28
j_gene: TRBJ1-5
abundance: many
CDR3aa: CASSDRVQPQHF
CDR3nt: TGTGCCAGCAGTGACAGGGTTCAGCCCCAGCATTTT

d_gene: .
v_gene: TRBV2
j_gene: TRBJ1-5
abundance: many
CDR3aa: CASNKTSNSNQPQHF
CDR3nt: TGTGCCAGCAATAAAACAAGTAATAGCAATCAGCCCCAGCATTTT

d_gene: .
v_gene: TRBV7-7
j_gene: TRBJ2-3
abundance: .
CDR3aa: CASSVDSDTDTQYF
CDR3nt: TGTGCTAGCAGCGTAGACAGTGACACAGATACGCAGTATTTT

d_gene: TRBD1
v_gene: TRBV5-1
j_gene: TRBJ1-1
abundance: many
CDR3aa: CASSLDAGTGEAAFF
CDR3nt: TGCGCCAGCAGCTTGGACGCCGGGACAGGGGAAGCGGCTTTCTTT

d_gene: TRBD1
v_gene: TRBV6-5
j_gene: TRBJ1-1
abundance: many
CDR3aa: CASSSDRGNTEAFF
CDR3nt: TGTGCCAGCAGTTCCGACAGGGGAAACACTGAAGCTTTCTTT

d_gene: .
v_gene: TRBV12-3/TRBV12-4
j_gene: TRBJ1-1
abundance: many
CDR3aa: CASSLAPGGRTEAFF
CDR3nt: TGTGCCAGCAGTTTAGCGCCCGGGGGCAGGACTGAAGCTTTCTTT

d_gene: TRBD1
v_gene: TRBV6-2/TRBV6-3
j_gene: TRBJ1-5
abundance: .
CDR3aa: CASSTPHGQGDRNQPQHF
CDR3nt: TGTGCCAGCAGTACTCCCCACGGACAGGGAGATCGCAATCAGCCCCAGCATTTT

d_gene: .
v_gene: TRBV28
j_gene: TRBJ1-1
abundance: many
CDR3aa: CASRRQVNTEAFF
CDR3nt: TGTGCCAGCAGGCGGCAGGTTAACACTGAAGCTTTCTTT

d_gene: .
v_gene: TRBV6-5
j_gene: TRBJ2-1
abundance: many
CDR3aa: CASSYNGGHDNEQFF
CDR3nt: TGTGCCAGCAGTTACAACGGGGGACACGACAATGAGCAGTTCTTC

d_gene: .
v_gene: TRBV7-8
j_gene: TRBJ2-5
abundance: many
CDR3aa: CASNLSPGQETQYF
CDR3nt: TGTGCCAGCAATCTCAGTCCAGGGCAAGAGACCCAGTACTTC

d_gene: .
v_gene: TRBV29-1
j_gene: TRBJ2-5
abundance: many
CDR3aa: CSVDEETQYF
CDR3nt: TGCAGCGTTGATGAAGAGACCCAGTACTTC

d_gene: .
v_gene: TRBV20-1
j_gene: TRBJ2-7
abundance: many
CDR3aa: CSATGIPTGVYEQYF
CDR3nt: TGCAGTGCTACAGGTATCCCGACAGGAGTCTACGAGCAGTACTTC

d_gene: .
v_gene: TRBV12-3/TRBV12-4
j_gene: TRBJ2-7
abundance: many
CDR3aa: CASSLSGVMWEQYF
CDR3nt: TGTGCCAGCAGCCTCAGTGGGGTAATGTGGGAGCAGTACTTC

d_gene: .
v_gene: TRBV20-1
j_gene: TRBJ1-6
abundance: many
CDR3aa: CSASVGVNSPLHF
CDR3nt: TGCAGTGCTAGCGTCGGGGTTAATTCACCCCTCCACTTT

d_gene: .
v_gene: TRBV7-2
j_gene: TRBJ1-4
abundance: many
CDR3aa: CASSGGPGGREKLFF
CDR3nt: TGTGCCAGCAGCGGCGGCCCAGGAGGGAGGGAAAAACTGTTTTTT

d_gene: TRBD2
v_gene: TRBV6-1
j_gene: TRBJ2-1
abundance: many
CDR3aa: CASLIAGTHYNEQFF
CDR3nt: TGTGCCAGCTTAATAGCGGGGACCCACTACAATGAGCAGTTCTTC

d_gene: .
v_gene: TRBV4-2
j_gene: TRBJ2-7
abundance: many
CDR3aa: CASSPETGYGYEQYF
CDR3nt: TGTGCCAGCAGCCCAGAAACAGGGTATGGCTACGAGCAGTACTTC

d_gene: TRBD2
v_gene: TRBV2
j_gene: TRBJ2-2
abundance: few
CDR3aa: CASSEGRGVAGELFF
CDR3nt: TGTGCCAGCAGTGAAGGTCGGGGGGTTGCCGGGGAGCTGTTTTTT

d_gene: .
v_gene: TRBV19
j_gene: TRBJ2-1
abundance: few
CDR3aa: CASSIATLYNEQFF
CDR3nt: TGTGCCAGTAGTATAGCGACTTTATACAATGAGCAGTTCTTC

d_gene: TRBD2
v_gene: TRBV5-1
j_gene: TRBJ2-3
abundance: many
CDR3aa: CASSPRGDTDTQYF
CDR3nt: TGCGCCAGCAGCCCCCGGGGGGATACAGATACGCAGTATTTT

d_gene: .
v_gene: TRBV5-1
j_gene: TRBJ2-7
abundance: many
CDR3aa: CASSHTTGSYEQYF
CDR3nt: TGCGCCAGCAGTCACACGACAGGCTCCTACGAGCAGTACTTC

d_gene: .
v_gene: TRBV3-1
j_gene: TRBJ2-2
abundance: many
CDR3aa: CASSRIGGTNTGELFF
CDR3nt: TGTGCCAGCAGCCGAATAGGGGGAACCAACACCGGGGAGCTGTTTTTT

d_gene: .
v_gene: TRBV7-3
j_gene: TRBJ2-7
abundance: many
CDR3aa: CASSLSSGVYEQYF
CDR3nt: TGTGCCAGCAGCTTAAGTTCAGGGGTCTACGAGCAGTACTTC

d_gene: .
v_gene: TRBV20-1
j_gene: TRBJ2-2
abundance: many
CDR3aa: CSASSGTGELFF
CDR3nt: TGCAGTGCTAGCAGTGGGACCGGGGAGCTGTTTTTT

d_gene: .
v_gene: TRBV19
j_gene: TRBJ2-7
abundance: .
CDR3aa: CASSSGPTYEQYF
CDR3nt: TGTGCCAGTAGTTCGGGACCAACCTACGAGCAGTACTTC

d_gene: .
v_gene: TRBV7-8
j_gene: TRBJ2-4
abundance: many
CDR3aa: CASSPHLGTKNIQYF
CDR3nt: TGTGCCAGCAGCCCCCATTTGGGTACCAAAAACATTCAGTACTTC

d_gene: TRBD2
v_gene: TRBV27
j_gene: TRBJ2-3
abundance: many
CDR3aa: CASSLLAGDTQYF
CDR3nt: TGTGCCAGCAGTTTACTAGCGGGCGATACGCAGTATTTT

d_gene: TRBD2
v_gene: TRBV10-3
j_gene: TRBJ2-1
abundance: many
CDR3aa: CAIREAGDNEQFF
CDR3nt: TGTGCCATCAGAGAAGCGGGGGACAATGAGCAGTTCTTC

d_gene: .
v_gene: TRBV3-1
j_gene: TRBJ2-7
abundance: many
CDR3aa: CASSQSRLPSKYEQYF
CDR3nt: TGTGCCAGCAGCCAATCGAGACTCCCCTCAAAGTACGAGCAGTACTTC

d_gene: .
v_gene: TRBV12-3/TRBV12-4
j_gene: TRBJ2-7
abundance: many
CDR3aa: CASRRPGTYEQYF
CDR3nt: TGTGCCAGCAGACGCCCCGGGACCTACGAGCAGTACTTC

d_gene: .
v_gene: TRBV3-1
j_gene: TRBJ2-7
abundance: many
CDR3aa: CASSHAGVGYEQYF
CDR3nt: TGTGCCAGCAGCCATGCCGGGGTAGGCTACGAGCAGTACTTC

d_gene: .
v_gene: TRBV5-1
j_gene: TRBJ2-6
abundance: many
CDR3aa: CASSLVRDTVPGANVLTF
CDR3nt: TGCGCCAGCAGCTTGGTTCGGGACACCGTACCTGGGGCCAACGTCCTGACTTTC

d_gene: .
v_gene: TRBV11-2
j_gene: TRBJ2-3
abundance: few
CDR3aa: CASSLWGQGDTQYF
CDR3nt: TGTGCCAGCAGCTTGTGGGGTCAGGGGGATACGCAGTATTTT

d_gene: .
v_gene: TRBV7-2
j_gene: TRBJ2-5
abundance: .
CDR3aa: CASSFYGERETQYF
CDR3nt: TGTGCCAGCAGCTTTTATGGCGAAAGGGAGACCCAGTACTTC

d_gene: TRBD1
v_gene: TRBV15
j_gene: TRBJ2-5
abundance: many
CDR3aa: CATSTRGKRETQYF
CDR3nt: TGTGCCACCAGCACCAGGGGGAAAAGAGAGACCCAGTACTTC

d_gene: .
v_gene: TRBV19
j_gene: TRBJ2-1
abundance: .
CDR3aa: CASSMAVEAQFF
CDR3nt: TGTGCCAGTAGTATGGCCGTTGAAGCGCAGTTCTTC

d_gene: .
v_gene: TRBV12-3/TRBV12-4
j_gene: TRBJ1-2
abundance: many
CDR3aa: CASSHGPGYGYTF
CDR3nt: TGTGCCAGCAGCCACGGACCTGGCTATGGCTACACCTTC

d_gene: TRBD2
v_gene: TRBV6-2/TRBV6-3
j_gene: TRBJ2-1
abundance: many
CDR3aa: CASSYLARLAGRNEQFF
CDR3nt: TGTGCCAGCAGTTACCTCGCTCGACTAGCCGGAAGGAATGAGCAGTTCTTC

d_gene: .
v_gene: TRBV5-6
j_gene: TRBJ1-1
abundance: many
CDR3aa: CASSIPTGMNTEAFF
CDR3nt: TGTGCCAGCAGCATACCGACGGGGATGAACACTGAAGCTTTCTTT

d_gene: TRBD1
v_gene: TRBV2
j_gene: TRBJ2-2
abundance: few
CDR3aa: CASSADRGTGELFF
CDR3nt: TGTGCCAGCAGTGCGGACAGGGGCACCGGGGAGCTGTTTTTT

d_gene: .
v_gene: TRBV10-3
j_gene: TRBJ1-4
abundance: many
CDR3aa: CAISGDMNEKLFF
CDR3nt: TGTGCCATCAGTGGGGACATGAATGAAAAACTGTTTTTT

d_gene: TRBD2
v_gene: TRBV4-2
j_gene: TRBJ2-1
abundance: many
CDR3aa: CASSQDASGRYNEQFF
CDR3nt: TGTGCCAGCAGCCAAGATGCGAGCGGGAGGTACAATGAGCAGTTCTTC

d_gene: TRBD2
v_gene: TRBV20-1
j_gene: TRBJ2-1
abundance: many
CDR3aa: CSAERGQGVGDEQFF
CDR3nt: TGCAGTGCTGAGCGGGGTCAAGGGGTCGGGGATGAGCAGTTCTTC

d_gene: .
v_gene: TRBV11-3
j_gene: TRBJ2-1
abundance: many
CDR3aa: CASSLGKLVNEQFF
CDR3nt: TGTGCCAGCAGCTTAGGAAAGCTAGTCAATGAGCAGTTCTTC

d_gene: TRBD1
v_gene: TRBV24-1
j_gene: TRBJ1-5
abundance: few
CDR3aa: CATSGGDREQPQHF
CDR3nt: TGTGCCACCAGTGGCGGGGACAGGGAACAGCCCCAGCATTTT

d_gene: .
v_gene: TRBV7-2
j_gene: TRBJ2-5
abundance: few
CDR3aa: CASSFNWGYQETQYF
CDR3nt: TGTGCCAGCAGCTTCAACTGGGGGTACCAAGAGACCCAGTACTTC

d_gene: TRBD1
v_gene: TRBV28
j_gene: TRBJ2-7
abundance: many
CDR3aa: CASSLRGQGSEQYF
CDR3nt: TGTGCCAGCAGTTTAAGGGGACAGGGTTCCGAGCAGTACTTC

d_gene: .
v_gene: TRBV3-1
j_gene: TRBJ2-3
abundance: many
CDR3aa: CASSQVSTDTQYF
CDR3nt: TGTGCCAGCAGCCAAGTAAGCACAGATACGCAGTATTTT

d_gene: .
v_gene: TRBV4-1
j_gene: TRBJ1-2
abundance: many
CDR3aa: CASSPDGNYGYTF
CDR3nt: TGCGCCAGCAGCCCAGACGGAAACTATGGCTACACCTTC

d_gene: TRBD2
v_gene: TRBV12-3/TRBV12-4
j_gene: TRBJ2-5
abundance: many
CDR3aa: CASSYGTSRQETQYF
CDR3nt: TGTGCCAGCAGTTACGGGACTAGCAGGCAAGAGACCCAGTACTTC

d_gene: .
v_gene: TRBV2
j_gene: TRBJ2-5
abundance: .
CDR3aa: CASSRGRTSEETQYF
CDR3nt: TGTGCCAGCAGCCGCGGACGGACTTCTGAGGAGACCCAGTACTTC

d_gene: .
v_gene: TRBV5-1
j_gene: TRBJ2-7
abundance: many
CDR3aa: CASSLAVRGLSQQYF
CDR3nt: TGCGCCAGCAGCTTGGCAGTCAGGGGTCTGAGCCAGCAGTACTTC